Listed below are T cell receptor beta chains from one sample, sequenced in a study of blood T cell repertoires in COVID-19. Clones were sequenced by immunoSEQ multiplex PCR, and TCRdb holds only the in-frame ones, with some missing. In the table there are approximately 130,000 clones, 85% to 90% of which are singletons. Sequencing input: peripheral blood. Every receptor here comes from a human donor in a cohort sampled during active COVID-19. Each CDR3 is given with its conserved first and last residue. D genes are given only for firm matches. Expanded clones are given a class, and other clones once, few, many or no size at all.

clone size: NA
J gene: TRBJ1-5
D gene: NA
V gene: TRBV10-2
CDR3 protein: CASSESIRYNQPQHF
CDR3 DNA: TGCGCCAGCAGTGAGTCGATTCGGTACAATCAGCCCCAGCATTTT

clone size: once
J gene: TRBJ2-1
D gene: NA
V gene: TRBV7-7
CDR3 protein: CASSRDSGGYNEQFF
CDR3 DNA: TGTGCTAGCAGCAGGGACTCTGGGGGTTACAATGAGCAGTTCTTC

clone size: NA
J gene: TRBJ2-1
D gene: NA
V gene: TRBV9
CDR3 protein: CASSVDGGFYNEQFF
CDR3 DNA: TGTGCCAGCAGCGTAGATGGGGGGTTCTACAATGAGCAGTTCTTC

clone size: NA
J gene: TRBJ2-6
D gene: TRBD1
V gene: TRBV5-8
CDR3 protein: CASIKDRGRPGANVLTF
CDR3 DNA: TGTGCCAGCATCAAGGACAGGGGGCGGCCTGGGGCCAACGTCCTGACTTTC

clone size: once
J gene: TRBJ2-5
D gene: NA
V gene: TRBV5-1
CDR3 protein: CASSLDGSGETQYF
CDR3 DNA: TGCGCCAGCAGCTTGGATGGTTCAGGAGAGACCCAGTACTTC

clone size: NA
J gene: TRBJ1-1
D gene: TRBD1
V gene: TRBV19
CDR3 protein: CASSTWDSEAFF
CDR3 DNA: TGTGCCAGTAGTACTTGGGACAGTGAAGCTTTCTTT

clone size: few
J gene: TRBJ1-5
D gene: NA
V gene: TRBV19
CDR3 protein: CASSIGRGGYQPQHF
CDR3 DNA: TGTGCCAGTAGTATCGGGAGGGGCGGGTATCAGCCCCAGCATTTT

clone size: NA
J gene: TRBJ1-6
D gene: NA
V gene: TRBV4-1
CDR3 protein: CASSQEGPLRGSPLHF
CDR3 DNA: TGCGCCAGCAGCCAAGAGGGTCCCTTAAGAGGTTCACCCCTCCACTTT

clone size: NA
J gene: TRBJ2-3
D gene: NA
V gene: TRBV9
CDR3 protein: CASSPQTYSTDTQYF
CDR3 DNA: TGTGCCAGCAGCCCTCAGACTTATAGCACAGATACGCAGTATTTT

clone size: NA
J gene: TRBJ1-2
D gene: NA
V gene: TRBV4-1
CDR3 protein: CASSQVARGSYGYTF
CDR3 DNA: TGCGCCAGCAGCCAAGTCGCCAGGGGCTCCTATGGCTACACCTTC

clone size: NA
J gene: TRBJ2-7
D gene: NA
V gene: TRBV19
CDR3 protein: CASSIDLGREQYF
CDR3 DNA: TGTGCCAGTAGTATAGATCTGGGGCGCGAGCAGTACTTC

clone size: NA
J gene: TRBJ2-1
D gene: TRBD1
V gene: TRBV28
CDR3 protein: CASSFQGALYNEQFF
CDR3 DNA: TGTGCCAGCAGTTTTCAGGGGGCTTTATACAATGAGCAGTTCTTC

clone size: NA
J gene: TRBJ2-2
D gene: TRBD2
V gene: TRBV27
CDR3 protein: CASRILAGVVTGELFF
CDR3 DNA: TGTGCCAGCAGGATACTAGCGGGAGTCGTGACCGGGGAGCTGTTTTTT

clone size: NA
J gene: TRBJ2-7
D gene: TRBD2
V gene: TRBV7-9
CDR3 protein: CASSLSGLETYEQYF
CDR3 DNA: TGTGCCAGCAGCTTATCTGGACTAGAGACCTACGAGCAGTACTTC

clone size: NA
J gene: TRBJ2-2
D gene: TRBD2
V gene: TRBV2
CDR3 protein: CASSSPGLARGGELFF
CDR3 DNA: TGTGCCAGCAGCTCCCCGGGACTAGCGCGGGGGGGGGAGCTGTTTTTT

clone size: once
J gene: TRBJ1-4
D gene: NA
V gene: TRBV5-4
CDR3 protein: CASSPTGGNEKLFF
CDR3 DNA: TGTGCCAGCAGCCCGACAGGAGGAAATGAAAAACTGTTTTTT

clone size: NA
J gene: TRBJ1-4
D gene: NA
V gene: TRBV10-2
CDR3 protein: CASREGAINEKLFF
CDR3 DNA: TGCGCCAGCAGGGAAGGGGCTATTAATGAAAAACTGTTTTTT

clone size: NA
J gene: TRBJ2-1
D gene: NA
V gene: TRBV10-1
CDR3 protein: CASSESASPGIGQFF
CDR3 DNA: TGCGCCAGCAGTGAGTCTGCTAGCCCTGGAATAGGGCAGTTCTTC

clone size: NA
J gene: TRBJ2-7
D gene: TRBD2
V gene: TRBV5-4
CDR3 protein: CASRDSGTSGSGYF
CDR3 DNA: TGTGCCAGCAGGGATTCCGGGACTAGCGGGAGCGGCTACTTC

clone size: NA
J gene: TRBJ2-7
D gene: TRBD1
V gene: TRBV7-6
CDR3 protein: CASSLGQDYEQYF
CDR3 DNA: TGTGCCAGCAGCTTGGGACAGGACTACGAGCAGTACTTC

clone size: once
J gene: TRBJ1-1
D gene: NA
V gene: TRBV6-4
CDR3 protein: CASCREEGCTEAFF
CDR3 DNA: TGTGCCAGCTGTCGTGAGGAGGGGTGCACTGAAGCTTTCTTT

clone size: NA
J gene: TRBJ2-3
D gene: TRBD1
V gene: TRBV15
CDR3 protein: CATSRGAAGGGEDTQYF
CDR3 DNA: TGTGCCACCAGCAGAGGGGCGGCAGGGGGCGGAGAAGATACGCAGTATTTT

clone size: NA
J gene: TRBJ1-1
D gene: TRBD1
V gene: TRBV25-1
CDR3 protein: CASSRTGDTEAFF
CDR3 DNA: TGTGCCAGCAGCCGGACAGGGGACACTGAAGCTTTCTTT

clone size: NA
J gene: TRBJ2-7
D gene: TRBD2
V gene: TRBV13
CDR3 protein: CASSSGTSGSSHEQYF
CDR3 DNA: TGTGCCAGCAGCTCCGGGACTAGCGGGAGTAGCCACGAGCAGTACTTC

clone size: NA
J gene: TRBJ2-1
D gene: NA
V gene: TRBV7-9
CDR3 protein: CASSSTRNEQFF
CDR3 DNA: TGTGCCAGCAGCTCTACTAGAAATGAGCAGTTCTTC

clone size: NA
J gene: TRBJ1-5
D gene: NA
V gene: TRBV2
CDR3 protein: CASEASFPNQPQHF
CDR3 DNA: TGTGCCAGCGAAGCTTCGTTCCCCAATCAGCCCCAGCATTTT

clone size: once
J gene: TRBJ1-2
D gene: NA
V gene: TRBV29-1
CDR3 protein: CSVETGNYGYTF
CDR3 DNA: TGCAGCGTTGAAACCGGTAACTATGGCTACACCTTC

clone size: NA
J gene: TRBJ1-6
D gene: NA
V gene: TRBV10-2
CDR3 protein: CASSEQGIRISSYNSPLHF
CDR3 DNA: TGCGCCAGCAGTGAGCAGGGAATTCGAATAAGCTCCTATAATTCACCCCTCCACTTT

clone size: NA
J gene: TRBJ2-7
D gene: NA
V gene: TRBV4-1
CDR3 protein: CASSPTGKIGEQYF
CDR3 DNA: TGCGCCAGCAGCCCTACAGGGAAGATCGGGGAGCAGTACTTC

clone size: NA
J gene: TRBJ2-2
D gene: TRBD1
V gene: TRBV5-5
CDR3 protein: CASSSGTANTGELFF
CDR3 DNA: TGTGCCAGCAGCTCGGGGACAGCGAACACCGGGGAGCTGTTTTTT

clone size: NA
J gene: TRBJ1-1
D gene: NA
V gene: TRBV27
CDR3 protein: CASSLSGFETEAFF
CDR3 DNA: TGTGCCAGCAGTTTATCGGGCTTCGAAACTGAAGCTTTCTTT

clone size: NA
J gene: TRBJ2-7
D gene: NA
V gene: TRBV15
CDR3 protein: CATSRALTGTLYF
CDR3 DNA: TGTGCCACCAGCAGAGCCCTGACAGGCACTTTATACTTC

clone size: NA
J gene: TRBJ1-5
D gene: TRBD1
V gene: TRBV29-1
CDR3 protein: CSVEVEQGVETQHF
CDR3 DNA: TGCAGCGTTGAAGTTGAACAGGGGGTCGAGACCCAGCATTTT

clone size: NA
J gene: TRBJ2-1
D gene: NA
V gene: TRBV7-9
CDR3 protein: CASSPWGGGYNEQFF
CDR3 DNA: TGTGCCAGCAGCCCCTGGGGTGGGGGGTACAATGAGCAGTTCTTC

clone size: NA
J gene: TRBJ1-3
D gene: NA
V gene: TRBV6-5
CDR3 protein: CASSPNSGNTIYF
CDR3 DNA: TGTGCCAGCAGCCCCAACTCTGGAAACACCATATATTTT

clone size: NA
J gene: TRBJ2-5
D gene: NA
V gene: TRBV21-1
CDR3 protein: CASSKAGAGGETQYF
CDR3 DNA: TGTGCCAGCAGCAAAGCCGGTGCGGGTGGGGAGACCCAGTACTTC

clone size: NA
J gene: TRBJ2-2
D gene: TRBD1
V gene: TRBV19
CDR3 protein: CASTLQGAGTGELFF
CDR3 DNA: TGTGCCAGCACTCTCCAGGGGGCCGGCACCGGGGAGCTGTTTTTT